The rows below give T cell receptor beta chains drawn from one sample of a study of OX40 agonist ivuxolimab in advanced cancers. TCRdb's copy holds only in-frame clones and misses some; the assay was immunoSEQ multiplex PCR. The profile shows approximately 45,000 clones, about nine tenths of them singletons. Here the sequenced sample was CD4+ or CD8+ T cells sorted from blood, taken in a trial of the OX40 agonist ivuxolimab. These receptors were taken from an adult with an advanced solid tumor such as melanoma, head and neck, liver or kidney cancer. Each CDR3 is given with its conserved first and last residue. Fields, in order: D gene, J gene, CDR3 length, V gene, clone size, CDR3 protein, CDR3 DNA. A D gene is named only where the DNA matches it firmly. Expanded clones get a size class; other rows say once, few or many, or leave the size out.

>.|TRBJ2-1|13|TRBV7-2|.
CASSRILNNEQFF
TGTGCCAGCAGCCGCATCCTTAACAATGAGCAGTTCTTC
>.|TRBJ1-5|15|TRBV25-1|.
CASSEDGAGYQPQHF
TGTGCCAGCAGTGAAGATGGGGCAGGGTATCAGCCCCAGCATTTT
>.|TRBJ2-5|14|TRBV9|.
CASSVGQTQETQYF
TGTGCCAGCAGCGTTGGGCAGACTCAAGAGACCCAGTACTTC
>.|TRBJ2-3|11|TRBV7-2|.
CASSLYDTQYF
TGTGCCAGCAGCTTATATGATACGCAGTATTTT
>TRBD1|TRBJ2-1|14|TRBV27|.
CASRPGQGAREQFF
TGTGCCAGCAGACCGGGACAGGGGGCTCGGGAGCAGTTCTTC
>TRBD2|TRBJ2-3|15|TRBV2|.
CATRRHSGGTDTQYF
TGTGCCACCCGACGGCATAGCGGGGGCACAGATACGCAGTATTTT
>.|TRBJ2-1|14|TRBV2|.
CASSGSSVYNEQFF
TGTGCCAGCAGTGGGTCTAGCGTCTACAATGAGCAGTTCTTC
>.|TRBJ2-5|13|TRBV5-5|once
CATQKGFQETQYF
TGTGCCACCCAGAAAGGGTTCCAAGAGACCCAGTACTTC
>.|TRBJ1-2|15|TRBV7-8|.
CASSLNTLHENGYTF
TGTGCCAGCAGCTTAAATACCCTTCACGAGAATGGCTACACCTTC
>TRBD2|TRBJ2-1|13|TRBV6-5|.
CASRLSGNNEQFF
TGTGCCAGCAGGCTTAGCGGGAACAATGAGCAGTTCTTC
>.|TRBJ2-3|14|TRBV19|.
CASSSPGLTDTQYF
TGTGCCAGTAGTTCCCCGGGTCTCACAGATACGCAGTATTTT
>.|TRBJ1-3|16|TRBV7-8|.
CASSKRVGGRSDTIYF
TGTGCCAGCAGCAAAAGGGTCGGGGGCCGGTCGGACACCATATATTTT
>.|TRBJ2-1|13|TRBV15|.
CASAGPSYNEQFF
TGTGCCTCGGCGGGACCCTCCTACAATGAGCAGTTCTTC
>.|TRBJ2-7|15|TRBV21-1|.
CASSKGKGESYEQYF
TGTGCCAGCAGCAAAGGGAAGGGGGAGTCCTACGAGCAGTACTTC
>.|TRBJ1-4|15|TRBV2|.
CASTYWTATNEKLFF
TGTGCCAGCACCTACTGGACTGCTACTAATGAAAAACTGTTTTTT
>.|TRBJ2-7|12|TRBV12-5|.
CASGQSSYEQYF
TGTGCTAGTGGGCAAAGCTCCTACGAGCAGTACTTC
>.|TRBJ2-5|14|TRBV11-3|.
CASSLGQYQETQYF
TGTGCCAGCAGCTTAGGACAGTACCAAGAGACCCAGTACTTC
>.|TRBJ2-3|15|TRBV7-8|.
CASSLVGSRTDTQYF
TGTGCCAGCAGCTTAGTCGGGTCCCGAACAGATACGCAGTATTTT
>TRBD1|TRBJ1-2|14|TRBV28|.
CASRVDRLLYGYTF
TGTGCCAGCAGAGTGGACAGGCTGCTTTATGGCTACACCTTC
>TRBD2|TRBJ2-1|14|TRBV7-9|.
CASSSIWEGNEQFF
TGTGCCAGCAGCTCTATTTGGGAGGGCAATGAGCAGTTCTTC
>.|TRBJ2-5|15|TRBV5-1|.
CASSSAGDSQETQYF
TGCGCCAGCAGCTCCGCGGGGGACAGCCAAGAGACCCAGTACTTC
>TRBD1|TRBJ2-1|15|TRBV6-4|once
CASSGAGQGANEQFF
TGTGCCAGCAGTGGGGCCGGACAGGGGGCGAATGAGCAGTTCTTC
>.|TRBJ1-4|15|TRBV28|.
CASLSRGAGREKLFF
TGTGCCAGCCTCTCAAGGGGGGCCGGCCGTGAAAAACTGTTTTTT
>TRBD2|TRBJ2-7|14|TRBV4-1|.
CASSPLTSGYEQYF
TGCGCCAGCAGCCCCCTGACTAGCGGCTACGAGCAGTACTTC
>.|TRBJ2-7|15|TRBV7-7|few
CASSYRLVEYYEQYF
TGTGCTAGCAGCTATAGACTAGTAGAATACTACGAGCAGTACTTC
>.|TRBJ2-5|15|TRBV5-1|.
CASSLEAGMTGTQYF
TGCGCCAGCAGCTTGGAGGCAGGAATGACAGGGACCCAGTACTTC
>.|TRBJ1-1|11|TRBV20-1|.
CSGSRDPEAFF
TGCAGTGGTAGCCGGGACCCTGAAGCTTTCTTT
>TRBD2|TRBJ2-7|14|TRBV6-6|.
CASSGLAGGYEQYF
TGTGCCAGCAGTGGGTTAGCGGGAGGTTACGAGCAGTACTTC
>.|TRBJ2-3|12|TRBV28|.
CASSLLIGTPYF
TGTGCCAGCAGTTTATTGATAGGGACCCCCTATTTT
>.|TRBJ1-4|14|TRBV15|.
CATSRERWIGKLFF
TGTGCCACCAGCAGAGAGAGGTGGATCGGAAAACTGTTTTTT
>.|TRBJ2-1|13|TRBV9|.
CASSVGDYNEQFF
TGTGCCAGCAGCGTAGGGGACTACAATGAGCAGTTCTTC
>TRBD2|TRBJ2-1|18|TRBV10-3|.
CAIRSGLAGGSYNDEQFF
TGTGCCATCAGATCGGGACTAGCGGGAGGGAGTTATAACGATGAGCAGTTCTTC
>.|TRBJ1-2|14|TRBV7-8|few
CASSLVGGNNGYTF
TGTGCCAGCAGCTTAGTAGGGGGAAACAACGGCTACACCTTC
>.|TRBJ1-1|14|TRBV18|.
CASSGSLRNTEAFF
TGTGCCAGCTCAGGGTCGTTAAGAAACACTGAAGCTTTCTTT
>.|TRBJ2-4|14|TRBV4-1|.
CASSQAGTVDIQYF
TGCGCCAGCAGCCAAGCGGGAACAGTCGACATTCAGTACTTC
>TRBD1|TRBJ1-2|14|TRBV15|.
CATSTRTGNYGYTF
TGTGCCACCAGCACCAGGACAGGGAACTATGGCTACACCTTC
>.|TRBJ2-3|15|TRBV6-5|.
CASSYSVRGTDTQYF
TGTGCCAGCAGTTACTCGGTTAGGGGCACAGATACGCAGTATTTT
>.|TRBJ1-1|16|TRBV7-5|.
CARSLGTGVGYTEAFF
TGTGCCAGAAGCTTAGGGACAGGGGTAGGGTACACTGAAGCTTTCTTT
>.|TRBJ1-1|12|TRBV5-1|few
CASRLGNTEAFF
TGCGCCAGCAGATTAGGGAACACTGAAGCTTTCTTT
>TRBD1|TRBJ2-3|16|TRBV28|.
CASSSAGTGDTDTQYF
TGTGCCAGCAGCTCCGCCGGGACAGGGGATACAGATACGCAGTATTTT
>.|TRBJ1-1|11|TRBV20-1|once
CAGTPNTEAFF
TGCGCCGGGACTCCCAACACTGAAGCTTTCTTT
>.|TRBJ1-2|14|TRBV28|.
CASSLGAGNYGYTF
TGTGCCAGCAGTTTAGGGGCAGGGAACTATGGCTACACCTTC
>.|TRBJ1-4|12|TRBV11-2|once
CASSFSDEKLFF
TGTGCCAGCAGCTTTTCCGATGAAAAACTGTTTTTT
>.|TRBJ2-7|13|TRBV13|few
CASSFWNSYEQYF
TGTGCCAGCAGCTTCTGGAACTCCTACGAGCAGTACTTC
>TRBD1|TRBJ1-1|16|TRBV9|.
CASSIGQGRGDTEAFF
TGTGCCAGCAGCATTGGACAGGGCCGCGGGGACACTGAAGCTTTCTTT
>TRBD1|TRBJ2-7|14|TRBV2|.
CASSVRTGYYEQYF
TGTGCCAGCAGTGTTCGGACAGGGTACTACGAGCAGTACTTC
>.|TRBJ1-1|13|TRBV6-5|.
CASTPGRGLEAFF
TGTGCCAGCACCCCCGGTCGCGGGCTTGAAGCTTTCTTT
>.|TRBJ2-7|13|TRBV6-6|.
CASSRPTPYEQYF
TGTGCCAGCAGTCGCCCAACTCCATACGAGCAGTACTTC
>.|TRBJ1-5|13|TRBV11-3|.
CASSLDQGQPQHF
TGTGCCAGCAGCTTAGATCAAGGACAGCCCCAGCATTTT
>TRBD1|TRBJ1-1|16|TRBV2|.
CASSEAPRDRNTEAFF
TGTGCCAGCAGTGAAGCCCCAAGGGACAGGAACACTGAAGCTTTCTTT
>.|TRBJ2-1|15|TRBV11-3|once
CASGEGGLLYNEQFF
TGTGCCAGCGGTGAGGGGGGCCTCCTATACAATGAGCAGTTCTTC
>.|TRBJ2-7|13|TRBV27|.
CASSLARGSGVYF
TGTGCCAGCAGTTTAGCCCGGGGGTCAGGGGTGTACTTC
>TRBD1|TRBJ1-1|16|TRBV6-6|.
CASSGKSGGFSTEAFF
TGTGCCAGCAGTGGAAAATCAGGGGGATTCAGCACTGAAGCTTTCTTT
>TRBD1|TRBJ2-7|15|TRBV7-2|.
CASSLTGTGQREQYF
TGTGCCAGCAGCTTAACAGGGACAGGGCAACGCGAGCAGTACTTC
>.|TRBJ1-1|11|TRBV28|.
CASSLQDWAFF
TGTGCCAGCAGTTTACAGGATTGGGCTTTCTTT
>TRBD2|TRBJ2-1|18|TRBV4-2|once
CASSFSGLAGVKRNEQFF
TGTGCCAGCAGCTTCTCCGGACTAGCGGGAGTCAAGAGGAATGAGCAGTTCTTC
>.|TRBJ1-3|14|TRBV6-1|.
CASRSGWSGNTIYF
TGTGCCAGCAGGTCGGGATGGTCTGGAAACACCATATATTTT